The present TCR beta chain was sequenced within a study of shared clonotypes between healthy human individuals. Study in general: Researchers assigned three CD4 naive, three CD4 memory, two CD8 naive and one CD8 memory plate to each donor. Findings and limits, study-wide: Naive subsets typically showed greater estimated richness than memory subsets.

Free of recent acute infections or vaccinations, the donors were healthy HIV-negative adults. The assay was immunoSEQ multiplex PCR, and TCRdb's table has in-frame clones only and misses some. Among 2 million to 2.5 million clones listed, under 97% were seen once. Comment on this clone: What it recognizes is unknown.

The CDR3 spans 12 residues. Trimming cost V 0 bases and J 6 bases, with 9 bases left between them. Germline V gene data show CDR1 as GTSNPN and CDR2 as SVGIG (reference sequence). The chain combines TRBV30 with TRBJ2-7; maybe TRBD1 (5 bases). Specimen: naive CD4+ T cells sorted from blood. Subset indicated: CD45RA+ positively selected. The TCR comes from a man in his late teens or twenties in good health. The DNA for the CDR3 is TGTGCCTGGAGTGTGGAAGGGGCCGAGCAGTACTTC. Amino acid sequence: CAWSVEGAEQYF.